The 20 T cell receptor beta chains reported below all come from one sample, sequenced in a study of radiation and T cells in renal cell carcinoma. Stated time point: baseline pretreatment blood. Treatment specified: 15 Gy SBRT to primary tumor, nephrectomy 4 weeks later. TCRdb keeps only in-frame clones here, not all; method: immunoSEQ multiplex PCR. The repertoire includes some 150,000 clones, over 75% of them detected once, and approximately 12% sits in the top ten. The source material was blood, sampled from a patient whose treatment included radiotherapy and nephrectomy. The source is a woman between 45 and 65 years old with renal cell carcinoma.

The chain joins TRBV19 to TRBJ1-1; 8 bases match TRBD1. CDR1 and CDR2 from the germline V gene are LNHDA and SQIVND (reference sequence). With V trimmed by 5 bases and J by 5 bases, 7 bases remained unmatched. This CDR3 has 14 residues. The CDR3 loop is CASSYAGGRTEAFF. The CDR3 bases are TGTGCCAGTAGTTACGCAGGGGGCCGTACTGAAGCTTTCTTT. Complete variable domain (other parts from reference TRBV19 and TRBJ1-1): DGGITQSPKYLFRKEGQNVTLSCEQNLNHDAMYWYRQDPGQGLRLIYYSQIVNDFQKGDIAEGYSVSREKKESFPLTVTSAQKNPTAFYLCASSYAGGRTEAFFGQGTRLTVV.

This sequence joins TRBV2 and TRBJ1-2, with D perhaps TRBD1 (5 bases). The CDR3 is made up of 13 amino acids. V gave up 3 bases and J gave up 0 bases, with 5 bases separating them. Looked up from germline, CDR1 is SNHLY and CDR2 is FYNNEI. For the CDR3, the DNA is TGTGCCAGCAGTGAGACAGCTAACTATGGCTACACCTTC. Its translation: CASSETANYGYTF.

The chain couples TRBV4-2 to TRBJ2-5; possible D gene TRBD2, 7 bases. The V gene lost 1 base and the J gene lost 5 bases, with 26 bases spanning the gap. Germline-derived CDR1 and CDR2 are LGHNA and YNFKEQ. The CDR3 runs 19 residues. CDR3 region: CASSQGASAQRGRGETQYF. Here the CDR3 DNA reads TGTGCCAGCAGCCAAGGCGCCTCAGCCCAGCGGGGAAGGGGGGAGACCCAGTACTTC.

V gene TRBV9 combines with J gene TRBJ1-2; 10 nucleotides agree with TRBD1. Trimming cost V 6 bases and J 3 bases; bases outside gene matches: 5. CDR1 SGDLS and CDR2 YYNGEE come from the germline V gene. The CDR3 runs to 14 residues. The CDR3 sequence is CASNPTGGDYGYTF. CDR3 in DNA: TGTGCCAGCAACCCGACAGGGGGCGACTATGGCTACACCTTC.

The CDR3 coding sequence is TGTGCCAGCAGTTACTCGCTGGACACAATCTACGAGCAGTACTTC. Protein sequence: CASSYSLDTIYEQYF. The genes are TRBV6-5 and TRBJ2-7, with D possibly TRBD1 on 5 matching bases. The CDR3 contains 15 residues. The germline gives CDR1 MNHEY, CDR2 SVGAGI. V was cut by 0 bases and J by 3 bases, with 12 bases left in between.

The CDR3 protein is CATSGTDRAGSYEQYF. CDR3 in DNA: TGTGCCACCAGCGGGACGGACCGGGCCGGCTCCTACGAGCAGTACTTC. This chain uses TRBV15 with TRBJ2-7; D could derive from TRBD1 or TRBD2 (5 bases each). Germline assignment: CDR1 LNHNV and CDR2 YYDKDF (reference sequence). Trimming removed 5 bases at V and 0 bases at J, with 17 bases between. The CDR3 is 16 residues long.

V is TRBV30 and J is TRBJ1-1; D unclear. Germline V gene lookup returns CDR1 GTSNPN and CDR2 SVGIG (reference sequence). V gave up 1 base and J gave up 2 bases, with 11 bases separating them. The CDR3 is made up of 14 amino acids. The CDR3 DNA sequence: TGTGCCTGGAGTGCCGGGATTCTAAACACTGAAGCTTTCTTT. Protein sequence: CAWSAGILNTEAFF.

The gene calls are TRBV7-6 and TRBJ2-5; TRBD2 might be the D (5 bases). CDR1 and CDR2 (germline): SGHVS, FNYEAQ. This CDR3 has 14 residues. The ends were cut back, 2 bases at V and 5 bases at J, with 12 bases in the middle. CDR3 protein: CASSLTRAGETQYF. The DNA for the CDR3 is TGTGCCAGCAGCTTAACTAGGGCGGGCGAGACCCAGTACTTC.

This chain connects TRBV18 to TRBJ2-7, with D unresolved. This CDR3 region has 13 residues. Trimming removed 4 bases from V and 2 bases from J, with 9 bases in between. Germline CDR1 and CDR2: KGHSH and LQKENI. The CDR3 spells CASSRSEAYEQYF. The CDR3 DNA follows: TGTGCCAGCTCACGGTCAGAAGCCTACGAGCAGTACTTC. Looking up the rest from reference TRBV18 and TRBJ2-7 gives the full variable domain: NAGVMQNPRHLVRRRGQEARLRCSPMKGHSHVYWYRQLPEEGLKFMVYLQKENIIDESGMPKERFSAEFPKEGPSILRIQQVVRGDSAAYFCASSRSEAYEQYFGPGTRLTVT.

The rearrangement links TRBV5-1 to TRBJ2-7; D call uncertain. The CDR3 is made up of 13 amino acids. CDR1 SGHRS and CDR2 YFSETQ come from the germline V gene. Trimming took off 0 bases at V and 7 bases at J, with 11 bases between the two ends. Here the CDR3 reads CASSLAAVSEQYF. In DNA, the CDR3 is TGCGCCAGCAGCTTGGCCGCGGTTTCGGAGCAGTACTTC.

J is TRBJ1-2 and V is TRBV18; D ambiguous. V was pared by 4 bases and J by 8 bases, with 17 bases between. Germline V lookup: CDR1 KGHSH, CDR2 LQKENI. The CDR3 consists of 14 residues. CDR3 region: CASSQIDPTGGYTF. In DNA, the CDR3 is TGTGCCAGCTCACAGATCGACCCGACTGGGGGCTACACCTTC. Full variable domain (remainder filled in from reference TRBV18 and TRBJ1-2): NAGVMQNPRHLVRRRGQEARLRCSPMKGHSHVYWYRQLPEEGLKFMVYLQKENIIDESGMPKERFSAEFPKEGPSILRIQQVVRGDSAAYFCASSQIDPTGGYTFGSGTRLTVV.

This chain connects TRBV21-1 to TRBJ2-1; TRBD2 is taken as the D call from the table, unchecked against the DNA. TRBV21-1 is noted as a pseudogene. The CDR3 is 18 residues long. The CDR3 is CASSNSEGWGLYYNEQFF. For the CDR3, the DNA is TGTGCCAGCAGCAATTCTGAGGGTTGGGGACTCTACTACAATGAGCAGTTCTTC.

This sequence joins TRBV6-5 and TRBJ1-1; TRBD1 matches 11 bases. V lost 2 bases, J lost 4 bases, and 3 bases stayed unmatched. Germline values: CDR1 MNHEY, CDR2 SVGAGI. There are 15 residues in the CDR3. The CDR3 spells CASSYRGTGGTEAFF. CDR3 in DNA: TGTGCCAGCAGTTACCGAGGGACAGGGGGCACTGAAGCTTTCTTT.

The genes are TRBV5-5 and TRBJ2-2; D is possibly TRBD1 (5 bases). Trimming left V 3 bases short and J 9 bases short, with 6 bases between. The CDR3 is 11 residues long. Germline assignment: CDR1 SGHKS and CDR2 YYEKEE (reference sequence). CDR3 DNA: TGTGCCAGCAGCTGGGGCAGGGAGCTGTTTTTT. Its protein product is CASSWGRELFF.

J is TRBJ1-2 and V is TRBV10-2, with D unclear. The germline CDR1 and CDR2 sequences are WSHSY and SAAADI. V was pared by 2 bases and J by 0 bases, with 4 bases between. This CDR3 contains 13 residues. The CDR3 sequence: CASSEDPNYGYTF. The CDR3 DNA reads TGCGCCAGCAGTGAGGACCCTAACTATGGCTACACCTTC.

The chain uses TRBV9 and TRBJ2-1, with D possibly TRBD2 on 6 matching bases. The germline gives CDR1 SGDLS, CDR2 YYNGEE. Trimming removed 4 bases from V and 8 bases from J, with 19 bases in between. The CDR3 contains 15 residues. The CDR3 loop is CASSPVGGGWDEQFF. In nucleotides, the CDR3 is TGTGCCAGCAGCCCCGTGGGGGGTGGGTGGGATGAGCAGTTCTTC.

The chain carries TRBV30 and TRBJ1-2; no definite D call. The CDR3 extends over 14 amino acids. V lost 2 bases to trimming and J lost 4 bases, with 14 bases between them. In germline, CDR1 is GTSNPN, CDR2 SVGIG (reference sequence). The CDR3: CAWSPGRPAYGYTF. The CDR3 coding sequence is TGTGCCTGGAGTCCCGGACGACCGGCCTATGGCTACACCTTC.

This sequence joins TRBV23-1 and TRBJ1-6; 8 nucleotides agree with TRBD1. TRBV23-1 is an open reading frame whose function is uncertain. The length of the CDR3 is 19 residues. J was trimmed by 5 bases and V by 2 bases; bases with no gene match: 14. The CDR3 loop reads CASSQPSNPGQGNNSPLHF. The CDR3 nucleotides read TGCGCCAGCAGTCAACCGTCTAACCCTGGACAGGGCAATAATTCACCCCTCCACTTT.

V gene TRBV7-2 combines with J gene TRBJ1-1, with D uncertain. The CDR3 sequence is 13 residues long. The V end lost 1 base, the J end lost 3 bases, and 6 bases lay between the germline ends. Per the germline V gene, CDR1 is SGHTA and CDR2 is FQGNSA. As DNA, the CDR3 is TGTGCCAGCAGCTTAGTCGAGGACACTGAAGCTTTCTTT. Translated, it gives CASSLVEDTEAFF.

Details on this clone: One junction end disagrees with the germline gene, perhaps due to a read error. The rearrangement uses TRBV6-5 and TRBJ1-1; D remains unclear. Germline V lookup: CDR1 MNHEY, CDR2 SVGAGI. This CDR3 contains 9 residues. In nucleotides, the CDR3 is TGTGCCAGCAGTTACGAGCAGGTGTTT. This gives the protein CASSYEQVF.